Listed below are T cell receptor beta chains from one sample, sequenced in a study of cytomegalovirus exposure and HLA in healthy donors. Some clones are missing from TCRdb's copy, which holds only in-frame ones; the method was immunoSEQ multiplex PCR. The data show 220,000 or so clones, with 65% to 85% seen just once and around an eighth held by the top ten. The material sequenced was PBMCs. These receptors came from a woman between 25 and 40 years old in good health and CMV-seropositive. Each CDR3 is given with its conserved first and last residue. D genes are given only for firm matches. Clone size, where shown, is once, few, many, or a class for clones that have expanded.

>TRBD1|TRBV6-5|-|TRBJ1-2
CASGDSRNYGYTF
TGTGCCAGCGGGGACAGCCGTAACTATGGCTACACCTTC
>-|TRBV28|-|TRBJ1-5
CASSLDSAGTNQPQHF
TGTGCCAGCAGTTTAGACTCCGCAGGGACGAATCAGCCCCAGCATTTT
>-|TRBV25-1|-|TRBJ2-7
CASSDPRVVSEQYF
TGTGCCAGCAGTGATCCCAGGGTAGTAAGCGAGCAGTACTTC
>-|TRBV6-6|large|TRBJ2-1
CASSRTQNEQFF
TGTGCCAGCAGTCGGACACAGAATGAGCAGTTCTTC
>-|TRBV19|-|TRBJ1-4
CASSMHRETNEKLFF
TGTGCCAGTAGTATGCACAGGGAAACTAATGAAAAACTGTTTTTT
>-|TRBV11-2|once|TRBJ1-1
CASSLAGIEAFF
TGTGCCAGCAGCTTAGCAGGGATTGAAGCTTTCTTT
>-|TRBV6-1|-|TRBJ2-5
CASSEGPEGETQYF
TGTGCCAGCAGTGAAGGTCCGGAGGGGGAGACCCAGTACTTC
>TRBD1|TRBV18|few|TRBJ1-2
CASSPPHTGGANGYTF
TGTGCCAGCTCACCACCCCATACAGGGGGTGCGAATGGCTACACCTTC
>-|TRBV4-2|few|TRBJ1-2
CASSPYPLQGLYGYTF
TGTGCCAGCAGCCCTTACCCCTTACAGGGCCTCTATGGCTACACCTTC
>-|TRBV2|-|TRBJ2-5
CASSLDSPTKSETQYF
TGTGCCAGCAGTTTGGACAGCCCGACAAAGTCAGAGACCCAGTACTTC
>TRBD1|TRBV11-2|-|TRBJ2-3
CASSLTRTGDTDTQYF
TGTGCCAGCAGCTTAACGAGGACAGGGGACACAGATACGCAGTATTTT
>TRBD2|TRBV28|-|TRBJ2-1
CASSGTSGRAYNEQFF
TGTGCCAGCAGCGGGACTAGCGGGAGGGCCTACAATGAGCAGTTCTTC
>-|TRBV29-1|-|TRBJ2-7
CSVEETTLNEQYF
TGCAGCGTTGAAGAGACAACACTCAACGAGCAGTACTTC
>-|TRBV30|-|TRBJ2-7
CAWSAGVGYEQYF
TGTGCCTGGAGTGCAGGGGTCGGGTACGAGCAGTACTTC
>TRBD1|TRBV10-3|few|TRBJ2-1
CAMSDRAGGNEQFF
TGTGCCATGTCGGACAGGGCAGGAGGGAATGAGCAGTTCTTC
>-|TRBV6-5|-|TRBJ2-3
CASSYRTPGEDTQYF
TGTGCCAGCAGTTACAGGACACCAGGGGAGGATACGCAGTATTTT
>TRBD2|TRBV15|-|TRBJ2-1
CATSNGRRYNEQFF
TGTGCCACCAGCAACGGGAGGCGCTACAATGAGCAGTTCTTC
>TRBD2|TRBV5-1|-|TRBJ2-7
CASSRDYPTYEQYF
TGCGCCAGCAGCCGGGACTACCCGACCTACGAGCAGTACTTC
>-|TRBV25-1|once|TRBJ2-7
CASSEPRNNEQYF
TGTGCCAGCAGTGAACCCAGGAATAACGAGCAGTACTTC
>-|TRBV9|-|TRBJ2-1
CASSVGNGAFNEQFF
TGTGCCAGCAGCGTAGGAAACGGGGCCTTCAATGAGCAGTTCTTC
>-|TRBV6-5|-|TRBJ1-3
CASSIYSGASGTIYF
TGTGCCAGCAGCATATATAGCGGGGCTTCGGGCACCATATATTTT
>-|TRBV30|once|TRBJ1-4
CAWIPGRGNEKLFF
TGTGCCTGGATTCCGGGACGGGGTAATGAAAAACTGTTTTTT
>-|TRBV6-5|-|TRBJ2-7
CASSYSQGQEQYF
TGTGCCAGCAGTTACTCCCAAGGGCAGGAGCAGTACTTC
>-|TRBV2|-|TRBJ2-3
CASDIERDGTQYF
TGTGCCAGCGACATCGAGAGGGACGGTACGCAGTATTTT
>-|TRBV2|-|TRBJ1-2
CATRGGGYTF
TGTGCCACCAGGGGAGGGGGCTACACCTTC
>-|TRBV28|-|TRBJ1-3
CASSFKAGNTIYF
TGTGCCAGCAGTTTTAAAGCTGGAAACACCATATATTTT
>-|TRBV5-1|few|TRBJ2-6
CASSLERAVAGANVLTF
TGCGCCAGCAGCTTGGAAAGGGCCGTCGCTGGGGCCAACGTCCTGACTTTC
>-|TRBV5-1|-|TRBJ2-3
CASSLAGRDTQYF
TGCGCCAGCAGCTTGGCTGGCAGGGATACGCAGTATTTT
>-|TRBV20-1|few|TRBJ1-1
CSAHGQSEAFF
TGCAGTGCCCATGGACAGAGTGAAGCTTTCTTT
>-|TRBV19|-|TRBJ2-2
CASRPLGRRNTGELFF
TGTGCCAGTAGGCCCCTCGGTCGAAGGAACACCGGGGAGCTGTTTTTT
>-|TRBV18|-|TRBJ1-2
CASSLPTRYGYTF
TGTGCCAGCTCACTCCCGACCCGCTATGGCTACACCTTC
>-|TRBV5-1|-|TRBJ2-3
CASSSDSITDTQYF
TGCGCCAGCAGCTCGGACTCTATCACAGATACGCAGTATTTT
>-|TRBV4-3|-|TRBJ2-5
CASSQEFRAVQETQYF
TGCGCCAGCAGCCAAGAATTTAGGGCTGTCCAAGAGACCCAGTACTTC
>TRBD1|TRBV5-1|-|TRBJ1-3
CASSLQGAGSGNTIYF
TGCGCCAGCAGCTTGCAGGGGGCCGGATCTGGAAACACCATATATTTT
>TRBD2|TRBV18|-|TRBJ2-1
CASSRSGSSYNEQFF
TGTGCCAGCTCACGGAGCGGGAGTTCCTACAATGAGCAGTTCTTC
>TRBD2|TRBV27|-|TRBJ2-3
CASNAGGPRRIYSTDTQYF
TGTGCCAGCAACGCGGGAGGGCCTCGTAGGATCTACTCCACAGATACGCAGTATTTT
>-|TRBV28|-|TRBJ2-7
CASSLRQGGQYF
TGTGCCAGCAGTTTAAGGCAGGGTGGGCAGTACTTC
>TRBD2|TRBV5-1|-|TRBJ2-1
CASSPGLAGVGDEQFF
TGCGCCAGCAGCCCGGGACTAGCGGGAGTAGGCGATGAGCAGTTCTTC
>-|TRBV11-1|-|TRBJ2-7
CASSTRRQLTYEQYF
TGTGCCAGCAGTACCCGACGTCAGTTAACCTACGAGCAGTACTTC
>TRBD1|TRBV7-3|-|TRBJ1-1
CASSSQGPHTEAFF
TGTGCCAGCAGCTCACAGGGGCCCCACACTGAAGCTTTCTTT
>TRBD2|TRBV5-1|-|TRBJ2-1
CASNPPGLAGTNEQFF
TGCGCCAGCAACCCCCCGGGACTAGCGGGGACCAATGAGCAGTTCTTC
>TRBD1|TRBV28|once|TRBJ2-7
CASSPGQGPYEQYF
TGTGCCAGCAGCCCCGGACAGGGCCCCTACGAGCAGTACTTC
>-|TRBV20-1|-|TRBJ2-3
CSASLSDTQYF
TGCAGTGCTAGTCTCTCGGATACGCAGTATTTT
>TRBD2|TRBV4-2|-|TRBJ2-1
CASSQELPGAGGNNEQFF
TGTGCCAGCAGCCAAGAATTACCGGGAGCGGGAGGTAACAATGAGCAGTTCTTC